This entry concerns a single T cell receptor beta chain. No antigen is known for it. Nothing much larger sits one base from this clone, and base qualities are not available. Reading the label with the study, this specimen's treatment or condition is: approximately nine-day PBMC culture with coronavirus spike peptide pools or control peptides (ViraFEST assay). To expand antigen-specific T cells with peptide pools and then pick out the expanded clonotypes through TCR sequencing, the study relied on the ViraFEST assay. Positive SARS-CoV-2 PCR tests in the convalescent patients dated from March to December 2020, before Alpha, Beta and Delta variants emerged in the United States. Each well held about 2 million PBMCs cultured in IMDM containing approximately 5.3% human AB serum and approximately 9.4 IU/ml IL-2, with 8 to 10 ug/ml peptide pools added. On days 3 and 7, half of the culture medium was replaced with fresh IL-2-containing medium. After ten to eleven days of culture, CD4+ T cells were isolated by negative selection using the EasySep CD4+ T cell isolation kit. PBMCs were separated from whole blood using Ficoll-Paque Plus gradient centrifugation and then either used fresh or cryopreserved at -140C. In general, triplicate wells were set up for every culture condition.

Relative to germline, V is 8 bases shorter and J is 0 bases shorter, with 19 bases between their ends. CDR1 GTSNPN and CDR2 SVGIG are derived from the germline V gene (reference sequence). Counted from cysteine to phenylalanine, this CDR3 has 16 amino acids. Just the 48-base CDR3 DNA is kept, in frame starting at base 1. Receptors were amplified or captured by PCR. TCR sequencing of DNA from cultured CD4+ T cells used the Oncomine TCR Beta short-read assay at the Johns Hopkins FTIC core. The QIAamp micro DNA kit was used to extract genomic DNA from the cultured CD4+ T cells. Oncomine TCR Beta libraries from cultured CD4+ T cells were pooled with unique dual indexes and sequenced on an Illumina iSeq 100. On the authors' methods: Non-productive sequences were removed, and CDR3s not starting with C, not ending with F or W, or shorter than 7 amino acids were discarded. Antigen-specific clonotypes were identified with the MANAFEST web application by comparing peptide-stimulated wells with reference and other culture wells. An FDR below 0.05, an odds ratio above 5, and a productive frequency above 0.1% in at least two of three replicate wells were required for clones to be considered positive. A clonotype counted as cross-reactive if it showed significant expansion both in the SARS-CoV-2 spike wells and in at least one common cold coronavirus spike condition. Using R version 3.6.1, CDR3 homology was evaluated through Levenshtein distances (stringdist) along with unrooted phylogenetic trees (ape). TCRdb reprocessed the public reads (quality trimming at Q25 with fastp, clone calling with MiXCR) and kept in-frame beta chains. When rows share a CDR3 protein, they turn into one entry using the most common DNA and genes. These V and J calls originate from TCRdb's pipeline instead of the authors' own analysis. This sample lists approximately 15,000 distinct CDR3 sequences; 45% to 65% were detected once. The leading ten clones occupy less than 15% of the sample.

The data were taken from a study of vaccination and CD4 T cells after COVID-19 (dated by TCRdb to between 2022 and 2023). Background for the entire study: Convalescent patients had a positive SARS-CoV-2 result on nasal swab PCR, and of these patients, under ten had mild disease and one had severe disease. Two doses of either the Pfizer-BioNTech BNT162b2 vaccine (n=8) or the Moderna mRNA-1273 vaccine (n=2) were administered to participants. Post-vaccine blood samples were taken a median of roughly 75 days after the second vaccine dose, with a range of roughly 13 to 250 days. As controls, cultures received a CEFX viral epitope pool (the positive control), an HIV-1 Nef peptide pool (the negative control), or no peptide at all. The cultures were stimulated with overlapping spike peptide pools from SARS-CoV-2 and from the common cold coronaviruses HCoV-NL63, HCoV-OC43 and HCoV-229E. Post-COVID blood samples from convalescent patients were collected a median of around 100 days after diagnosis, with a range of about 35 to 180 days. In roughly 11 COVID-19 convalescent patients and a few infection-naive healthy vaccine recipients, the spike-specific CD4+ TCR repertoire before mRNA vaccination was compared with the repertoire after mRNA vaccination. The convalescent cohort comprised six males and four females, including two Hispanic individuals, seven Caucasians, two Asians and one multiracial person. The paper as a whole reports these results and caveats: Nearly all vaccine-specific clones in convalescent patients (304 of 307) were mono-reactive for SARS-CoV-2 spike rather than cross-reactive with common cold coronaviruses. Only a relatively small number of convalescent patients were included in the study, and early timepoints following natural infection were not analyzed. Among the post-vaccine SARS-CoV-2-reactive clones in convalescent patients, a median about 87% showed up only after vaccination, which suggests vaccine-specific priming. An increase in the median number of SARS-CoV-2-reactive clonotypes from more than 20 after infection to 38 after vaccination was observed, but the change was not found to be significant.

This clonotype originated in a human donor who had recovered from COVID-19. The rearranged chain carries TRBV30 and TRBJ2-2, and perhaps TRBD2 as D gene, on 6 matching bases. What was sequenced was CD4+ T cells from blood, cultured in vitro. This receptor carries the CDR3 CAGGPGRRTNTGELFF. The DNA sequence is TGTGCCGGAGGGCCCGGCAGAAGAACGAACACCGGGGAGCTGTTTTTT.